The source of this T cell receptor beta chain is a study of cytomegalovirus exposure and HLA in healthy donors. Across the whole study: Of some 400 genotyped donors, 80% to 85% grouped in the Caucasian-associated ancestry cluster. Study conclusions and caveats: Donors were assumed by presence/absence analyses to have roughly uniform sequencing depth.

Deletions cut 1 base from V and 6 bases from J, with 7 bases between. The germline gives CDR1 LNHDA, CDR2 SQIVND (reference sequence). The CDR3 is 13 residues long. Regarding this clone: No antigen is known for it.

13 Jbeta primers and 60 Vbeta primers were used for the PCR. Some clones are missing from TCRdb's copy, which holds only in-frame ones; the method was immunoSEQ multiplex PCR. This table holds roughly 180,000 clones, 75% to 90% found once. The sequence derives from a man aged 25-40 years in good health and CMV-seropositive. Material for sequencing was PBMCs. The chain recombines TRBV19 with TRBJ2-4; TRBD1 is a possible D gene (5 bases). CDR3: CASSIVQGNIQYF. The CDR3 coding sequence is TGTGCCAGTAGTATAGTGCAGGGAAACATTCAGTACTTC.